The T cell receptor (beta chain) under discussion was sequenced for a study of T-cell memory formation after mild COVID-19. Whole-study results and caveats: Pre-infection memory already had some responding clones, implying cross-reactive memory joined. Clones contracting over day 15 to 85 were CD4/CD8 balanced, with later expanders leaning CD4+. Most CD4+ clones that shrank were in CM and EM, while CD8+ ones turned up in EMRA.

Germline V gives CDR1 LGHNA, CDR2 YNFKEQ. The CDR3 runs 16 residues. V trimming: 0 bases; J trimming: 4 bases; junction bases outside the gene matches: 7. Constant-segment primers served in 5'RACE that generated TCR alpha and TCR beta cDNA libraries bearing sample barcodes and UMIs. TCRdb processed the 5' RACE reads anew with MiXCR; each CDR3 protein has one entry. The sample includes about 190,000 distinct CDR3 sequences, around 25% seen only once; the top ten take about an eighth. A note on this clonotype: The target antigen is unknown.

The chain employs TRBV4-2 and TRBJ2-7; 9 bases are a match to TRBD1. Input material: PBMCs or a T cell subset sorted from them (not recorded which). The TCR originated in an adult woman who had mild COVID-19 (a few samples of this study predate the infection). Cell type and time point are not known. DNA of the CDR3: TGTGCCAGCAGCCAAGAGTGGACAGGGGCAATTTACGAGCAGTACTTC. Translated, it gives CASSQEWTGAIYEQYF.